The 28 T cell receptor beta chains below all came from one sample that was sequenced in a study of blood T cell repertoires in COVID-19. Some clones are missing from TCRdb's copy, which holds only in-frame ones; the method was immunoSEQ multiplex PCR. The sample has approximately 490,000 clones, 75% to 90% seen once. The source material was PBMCs or T cells enriched from blood (not recorded which). The source of these receptors is an older woman who had recovered from COVID-19.

The rearrangement joins TRBV24-1 to TRBJ1-1, with D hard to call. Between the trimmed V and J ends, which lost 1 base and 7 bases, there was a span of 6 bases. Germline assignment: CDR1 KGHDR and CDR2 SFDVKD. This CDR3 is 12 amino acids long. The CDR3 sequence: CATSDFSGEAFF. For the CDR3, the DNA is TGTGCCACCAGTGATTTCTCAGGTGAAGCTTTCTTT.

This clone was picked up one time. The chain recombines TRBV5-1 with TRBJ1-1, with D uncertain. From germline, CDR1 is SGHRS and CDR2 YFSETQ. CDR3 length equals 15 residues. Trimming shortened V by 0 bases and J by 11 bases, and 20 bases separated the two germline ends. CDR3 protein: CASSLGTGKGPGAFF. As DNA, the CDR3 is TGCGCCAGCAGCTTGGGTACCGGGAAGGGCCCTGGGGCTTTCTTT.

For the CDR3, the DNA is TGTGCCAGCAGTTACAACAGGGGGAGAGGAAACACCATATATTTT. This translates into CASSYNRGRGNTIYF. This rearrangement joins TRBV6-5 to TRBJ1-3, with TRBD1 matching 8 bases. V gave up 2 bases and J gave up 4 bases; unmatched junction bases: 4. The CDR3 is made up of 15 amino acids. Germline V gene sequence: CDR1 MNHEY, CDR2 SVGAGI.

This chain joins TRBV27 and TRBJ1-1; unclear D gene. The germline CDR1 and CDR2 sequences are MNHEY and SMNVEV (reference sequence). The CDR3 sequence is 13 residues long. Trimming cost V 3 bases and J 5 bases, with 10 bases left between them. CDR3 sequence (DNA): TGTGCCAGCAGTTTTGGCGGGAGGACTGAAGCTTTCTTT. It yields the protein CASSFGGRTEAFF.

This clone was seen more than once but under ten times. The chain couples TRBV2 to TRBJ2-7; 7 bases agree with TRBD1. The CDR3 totals 14 residues. Losses at the gene ends were 6 bases for V and 2 bases for J; bases not matched to a gene: 7. Germline CDR1 is SNHLY and CDR2 is FYNNEI. The DNA for the CDR3 is TGTGCCAGCAGAAGAACAGGGGAGACCTACGAGCAGTACGTC. Its translation is CASRRTGETYEQYV.

This clone was seen a few times. The chain combines TRBV2 with TRBJ1-3; 8 nucleotides line up with TRBD1. The CDR3 spans 16 residues. V shed 6 bases and J 1 base; nucleotides not matched to a gene: 8. Per germline, CDR1 SNHLY and CDR2 FYNNEI. CDR3 amino acids: CASRSRTGRSGNTIYF. The CDR3 region has the DNA TGTGCCAGCAGATCCCGGACAGGGAGGTCTGGAAACACCATATATTTT.

The chain carries TRBV12-2 and TRBJ2-3; the table assigns TRBD1, which was not confirmed against the DNA. TRBV12-2 is marked as a pseudogene. The CDR3 loop spans 13 amino acids. The CDR3, as DNA: TGTGCGATACAGGACCGGACCACAGATACGCAGTATTTT. It specifies CAIQDRTTDTQYF.

This sequence joins TRBV5-4 and TRBJ1-4; 12 bases are a match to TRBD1. CDR1 is SGHNT, CDR2 YYREEE, per germline (reference sequence). This CDR3 has 15 residues. The V and J ends lost 7 bases and 8 bases, in that order; junction bases with no gene match: 9. CDR3 in amino acids: CASSSGGTGGEKLFF. CDR3 sequence (DNA): TGTGCCAGCTCCTCCGGGGGGACAGGGGGCGAAAAACTGTTTTTT.

The chain has TRBV7-8 and TRBJ2-2, with 10 bases that match TRBD1. The CDR3 is 16 residues long. Germline CDR1 reads SGHVS; CDR2 reads FQNEAQ. The V gene end was trimmed by 1 base and the J gene end by 4 bases; junction bases not matched to a gene: 3. The CDR3 nucleotides read TGTGCCAGCAGCTTAGTCGACAGGGGGCCCACCGGGGAGCTGTTTTTT. As protein: CASSLVDRGPTGELFF. Complete variable domain (other parts from reference TRBV7-8 and TRBJ2-2): GAGVSQSPRYKVAKRGQDVALRCDPISGHVSLFWYQQALGQGPEFLTYFQNEAQLDKSGLPSDRFFAERPEGSVSTLKIQRTQQEDSAVYLCASSLVDRGPTGELFFGEGSRLTVL.

The V call is TRBV11-2, the J call TRBJ2-1; the match to TRBD2 covers 9 bases. Germline assignment: CDR1 SGHAT and CDR2 FQNNGV. There are 14 residues in the CDR3. J gave up 5 bases and V 4 bases, and 3 bases lay outside the gene matches. The CDR3 DNA reads as TGTGCCAGCAGCTCCCGGACTAGCGACAATGAGCAGTTCTTC. As protein: CASSSRTSDNEQFF.

As concerns this clone: The sample has other DNA sequences that encode this CDR3 too. V usage is TRBV6-5 and J usage is TRBJ1-4; D perhaps matches TRBD1 (5 bases). Germline CDR1 is MNHEY and CDR2 is SVGAGI. This CDR3 comprises 14 residues. Deletions cut 6 bases from V and 2 bases from J, with 10 bases between. The CDR3 coding sequence is TGTGCCAGCAGCTCGGGGGGGACTAATGAAAAACTGTTTTTT. This encodes CASSSGGTNEKLFF.

This sequence joins TRBV4-1 and TRBJ1-3, with a possible D match to TRBD1 (6 bases). The CDR3 length is 15 residues. CDR1 is MGHRA, CDR2 YSYEKL, per germline. V was pared by 1 base and J by 4 bases, with 11 bases between. The DNA of the CDR3 is TGCGCCAGCAGCCAAGGGGTTACAGGGGGAAACACCATATATTTT. Translation gives CASSQGVTGGNTIYF.

This rearrangement joins TRBV5-4 to TRBJ1-3, with unresolved D. V lost 1 base, J lost 5 bases, and 13 bases lay in between. The CDR3 extends over 15 amino acids. In germline, CDR1 is SGHNT, CDR2 YYREEE (reference sequence). CDR3 in amino acids: CASSLSQDVRNTIYF. In nucleotides, the CDR3 is TGTGCCAGCAGCTTGAGTCAGGATGTTAGAAACACCATATATTTT. Full variable domain (rest looked up from reference TRBV5-4 and TRBJ1-3): ETGVTQSPTHLIKTRGQQVTLRCSSQSGHNTVSWYQQALGQGPQFIFQYYREEENGRGNFPPRFSGLQFPNYSSELNVNALELDDSALYLCASSLSQDVRNTIYFGEGSWLTVV.

The CDR3 nucleotides read TGTGCCAGCAGTTTGGTGCTAGCGGGGGGATGGCAGGAGCAGTTCTTC. Protein: CASSLVLAGGWQEQFF. This chain connects TRBV27 to TRBJ2-1; 11 bases align to TRBD2. J gave up 10 bases and V 3 bases, and 11 bases lay outside the gene matches. The CDR3 is 16 residues long. Germline loops: CDR1 MNHEY, CDR2 SMNVEV (reference sequence).

The chain carries TRBV28 and TRBJ1-1; the match to TRBD1 covers 9 bases. This CDR3 region has 17 residues. Per germline, CDR1 MDHEN and CDR2 SYDVKM. Germline trimming cut 4 bases from V and 1 base from J; bases unmatched to any gene: 10. Here the CDR3 reads CASSSSRQGDGNTEAFF. CDR3 DNA: TGTGCCAGCAGTTCTTCCCGACAGGGGGATGGGAACACTGAAGCTTTCTTT.

This clone was seen only a few times. The J gene is TRBJ2-7, the V gene TRBV11-3; 8 bases align to TRBD1. The CDR3 extends over 16 amino acids. V shed 7 bases and J 3 bases; nucleotides not matched to a gene: 14. From germline, CDR1 is SGHNT and CDR2 YENEEA. The CDR3 protein is CASTSSTTGENYEQYF. The CDR3 coding sequence is TGTGCCAGCACCTCATCAACGACAGGGGAAAACTACGAGCAGTACTTC. The variable domain in full, completed from reference TRBV11-3 and TRBJ2-7, reads EAGVVQSPRYKIIEKKQPVAFWCNPISGHNTLYWYLQNLGQGPELLIRYENEEAVDDSQLPKDRFSAERLKGVDSTLKIQPAELGDSAVYLCASTSSTTGENYEQYFGPGTRLTVT.

The rearrangement links TRBV12-5 to TRBJ1-1, with a weak D call TRBD1 (5 bases). V lost 1 base and J 6 bases, leaving 9 bases between the germline ends. This CDR3 contains 13 residues. Germline lookup yields CDR1 LGHNT and CDR2 FRNRAP. In DNA, the CDR3 is TGTGCTAGTGGTTTGGCGGGGGGGTCTGAAGCTTTCTTT. It codes for CASGLAGGSEAFF.

The table lists this clone with a few counts. The V call is TRBV7-9, the J call TRBJ1-2; 7 bases agree with TRBD1. Germline CDR1 and CDR2: SEHNR and FQNEAQ (reference sequence). This CDR3 is 14 amino acids long. Trimming cost V 1 base and J 7 bases; bases outside gene matches: 6. Here the CDR3 DNA reads TGTGCCAGCAGCTTAGAAGGGGGCAAGGGTGGCTACACCTTC. Protein sequence: CASSLEGGKGGYTF.

CDR3 nucleotide sequence: TGTGCCAGTAAGGGAGAACTAAACCTCCACTTT. Encoded protein: CASKGELNLHF. The chain joins TRBV19 to TRBJ1-6; D not certain. The V gene lost 7 bases and the J gene lost 15 bases, with 13 bases spanning the gap. This CDR3 is 11 amino acids long. Germline V lookup: CDR1 LNHDA, CDR2 SQIVND (reference sequence).

The chain couples TRBV25-1 to TRBJ2-1, with 13 positions matching TRBD2. The CDR3 has 16 residues. Germline CDR1 reads MGHDK; CDR2 reads SYGVNS. V lost 3 bases to trimming and J lost 9 bases; unmatched junction nucleotides: 8. DNA for the CDR3: TGTGCCAGCAGTGACCAAACTAGCGGGGGGGCTGCTGAGCAGTTCTTC. This encodes CASSDQTSGGAAEQFF.

This chain uses TRBV7-2 with TRBJ2-3; a weak D match, TRBD2 (6 bases). Germline V CDR1 and CDR2: SGHTA, FQGNSA. Trimming removed 5 bases at V and 3 bases at J, with 18 bases between. CDR3 length: 16 residues. CDR3 nucleotides: TGTGCCAGCAGCCGTCCCCGGACTACCTATACAGATACGCAGTATTTT. Translating gives CASSRPRTTYTDTQYF.

The chain joins TRBV30 to TRBJ1-1; D might be TRBD1 (5 bases). The germline CDR1 and CDR2 sequences are GTSNPN and SVGIG (reference sequence). The V gene lost 2 bases and the J gene lost 2 bases, with 15 bases spanning the gap. The CDR3 is 15 residues long. In DNA, the CDR3 is TGTGCCTGGAGTAAAGAAGGGGCGATCAACACTGAAGCTTTCTTT. Protein: CAWSKEGAINTEAFF.

The chain carries TRBV29-1 and TRBJ1-2; 7 bases are a match to TRBD1. Germline CDR1 and CDR2: SQVTM and ANQGSEA. CDR3 length equals 15 residues. V was clipped by 0 bases and J by 6 bases; unmatched bases: 10. CDR3 in DNA: TGCAGCGTTGAAGATCTGGAGGGGGCTGGTAATGGCTACACCTTC. It codes for CSVEDLEGAGNGYTF. The variable domain in full, with the rest retrieved from reference TRBV29-1 and TRBJ1-2, is SAVISQKPSRDICQRGTSLTIQCQVDSQVTMMFWYRQQPGQSLTLIATANQGSEATYESGFVIDKFPISRPNLTFSTLTVSNMSPEDSSIYLCSVEDLEGAGNGYTFGSGTRLTVV.

The rearrangement uses TRBV4-2 and TRBJ1-4; the match to TRBD1 covers 8 bases. The CDR3 is 15 residues long. Germline V lookup: CDR1 LGHNA, CDR2 YNFKEQ. Trimming at V came to 1 base and at J to 4 bases, leaving 2 bases not matched to a gene. CDR3 loop: CASSQGGQGNEKLFF. In DNA form, the CDR3 reads TGTGCCAGCAGCCAAGGAGGACAGGGTAATGAAAAACTGTTTTTT.

The V gene is TRBV2, the J gene TRBJ1-1; D is unclear. The CDR3 is made up of 16 amino acids. CDR1 is SNHLY, CDR2 FYNNEI, per germline. The ends were cut back, 1 base at V and 0 bases at J, with 12 bases in the middle. CDR3: CASSEERVSMNTEAFF. The CDR3 DNA reads as TGTGCCAGCAGTGAAGAGAGGGTCAGCATGAACACTGAAGCTTTCTTT.

V and J are TRBV19 and TRBJ2-2, with D possibly TRBD2 on 6 matching bases. Germline CDR1 LNHDA, CDR2 SQIVND (reference sequence). V was clipped by 5 bases and J by 5 bases, with 12 bases between them. This CDR3 contains 14 residues. CDR3 sequence (DNA): TGTGCCAGTAGTGCCCCGGCGGGGACCGGGGAGCTGTTTTTT. This codes for CASSAPAGTGELFF.

V is TRBV3-1 (or the pseudogene TRBV3-2) and J is TRBJ2-3; D is undetermined. From germline, CDR1 is LGHDT and CDR2 YNNKEL (reference sequence). V gave up 0 bases and J gave up 0 bases, with 10 bases separating them. The CDR3 loop spans 16 amino acids. In nucleotides, the CDR3 is TGTGCCAGCAGCCAAGATCGACGCGGCAGCACAGATACGCAGTATTTT. Encoded protein: CASSQDRRGSTDTQYF.

This clone has only one observation. This chain uses TRBV12-3 or TRBV12-4 with TRBJ1-5; no firm D call. This CDR3 comprises 13 residues. V was cut by 5 bases and J by 6 bases, with 11 bases left in between. The CDR3 region is CASSTQDFQPQHF. CDR3 in DNA: TGTGCCAGCAGTACCCAGGATTTTCAGCCCCAGCATTTT.